The 5 T cell receptor beta chains listed next were all sequenced from one sample in a study of Graves' ophthalmopathy and Graves' hyperthyroidism (dated by TCRdb to 2017 to 2018). The instrument given in TCRdb is Illumina HiSeq 2000. TCR beta CDR3 regions were amplified from RNA transcripts for repertoire sequencing. HTBI primers and the Qiagen OneStep RT-PCR kit were used in a first-round RT-PCR, which was followed by a second-round multiplex PCR, size selection and purification. In TCRdb, the public reads were trimmed at Q25 with fastp and aligned with MiXCR, with productive beta chains retained. A single entry per CDR3 protein holds the most common genes and DNA from its merged rows. Here the sample has under 350,000 distinct CDR3 sequences; about 17% occur a single time. The ten largest clones capture 10% to 15% of the sample. What was sequenced was peripheral blood. These receptors came from an adult man with Graves' ophthalmopathy.

This clonotype was counted at least ten times. This chain uses TRBV12-3 or TRBV12-4 with TRBJ1-5, with D perhaps TRBD1 (5 bases). The CDR3 spans 15 residues. V lost 5 bases and J lost 0, with 11 bases in between. CDR3 coding DNA: TGTGCCAGCAGTGACAGATCCTTTAGCAATCAGCCCCAGCATTTT. Its protein is CASSDRSFSNQPQHF.

This clonotype was detected many times. The V gene is TRBV4-3, the J gene TRBJ2-4; D not certain. Germline CDR1 is LGHNA and CDR2 is YSLEER. The CDR3 spans 14 residues. Trimming left V 0 bases short and J 3 bases short, with 6 bases between. CDR3 bases: TGCGCCAGCAGCCAAGAGCTTCACAAAAACATTCAGTACTTC. Amino acid sequence: CASSQELHKNIQYF.

In this sample, this clonotype turned up many times. This rearrangement joins TRBV6-5 to TRBJ1-6, with 8 bases matching TRBD1. The trim removed 6 bases at V and 1 base at J, leaving 8 bases unmatched. The CDR3 covers 17 residues. The germline V gene encodes CDR1 MNHEY and CDR2 SVGAGI. In DNA, the CDR3 is TGTGCCAGCAGGAGGACAGGGTGGGGTTCCTATAATTCACCCCTCCACTTT. Its translation: CASRRTGWGSYNSPLHF.

This clonotype was observed at least ten times. The chain joins TRBV11-1 to TRBJ1-1, with 7 bases identical to TRBD1. Germline V lookup: CDR1 SGHAT, CDR2 FQDESV (reference sequence). V shed 5 bases, J shed 8 bases, and the junction held 20 bases outside the gene matches. The CDR3 has 17 amino acids. DNA for the CDR3: TGTGCCAGCAGCCTTGCCATGGGACAGCCCGAAGAGAGGGAAGCTTTCTTT. Protein sequence: CASSLAMGQPEEREAFF.

The rearrangement links TRBV6-1 to TRBJ2-5; the D gene is possibly TRBD2 (5 bases). The V end lost 5 bases, the J end lost 9 bases, and 10 bases lay between the germline ends. Per germline, CDR1 MNHNS and CDR2 SASEGT. CDR3 length: 11 residues. The CDR3 bases are TGTGCCAGCAGTCCTGGGAGTTCCCAGTACTTC. Protein sequence: CASSPGSSQYF.